This TCR beta chain was recovered during a study of cytomegalovirus exposure and HLA in healthy donors. PCR employed 60 Vbeta and 13 Jbeta primers. The protocol was immunoSEQ multiplex PCR, while the TCRdb copy is restricted to in-frame clones and leaves out a portion. The table lists 150,000 to 200,000 clones, around 77% of them singletons, with around 1.9% in the top ten. V gave up 7 bases and J gave up 3 bases; unmatched junction bases: 10. From germline, CDR1 is SNHLY and CDR2 FYNNEI. This CDR3 region has 16 residues. Comment on this clone: Its antigen is still unknown.

Findings and caveats of the study: In vitro work confirmed that a few CMV-associated chains recognize CMV antigens. In all likelihood, a cluster of highly shared sequence variants was a sequencing artifact. The study had only CMV serostatus as immune exposure information.

The rearrangement joins TRBV2 to TRBJ2-4; TRBD2 matches 9 bases. The TCR originated in a woman aged 25 to 39 in good health and CMV-seropositive. The sample consisted of PBMCs. The CDR3 DNA follows: TGTGCCAGCAAACGGTTAGCGGGAGTAGGCAAAAACATTCAGTACTTC. It specifies CASKRLAGVGKNIQYF.